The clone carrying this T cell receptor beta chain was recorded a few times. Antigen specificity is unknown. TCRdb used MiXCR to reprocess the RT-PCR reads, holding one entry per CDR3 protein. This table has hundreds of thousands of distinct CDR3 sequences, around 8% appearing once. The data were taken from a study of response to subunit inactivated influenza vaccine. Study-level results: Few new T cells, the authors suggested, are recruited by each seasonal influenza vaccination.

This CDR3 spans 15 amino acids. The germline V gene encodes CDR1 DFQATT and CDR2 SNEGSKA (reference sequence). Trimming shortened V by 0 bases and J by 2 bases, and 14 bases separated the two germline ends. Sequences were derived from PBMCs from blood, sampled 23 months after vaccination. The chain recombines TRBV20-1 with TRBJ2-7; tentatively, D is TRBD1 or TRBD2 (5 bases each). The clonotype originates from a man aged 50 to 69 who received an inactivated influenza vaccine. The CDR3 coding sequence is TGCAGTGCTAGAGATGATGGGACGCGTACCTACGAGCAGTACTTC. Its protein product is CSARDDGTRTYEQYF.